The clone carrying this T cell receptor (beta chain) came up once. Original processing notes: Nucleated cell number was recorded as an estimate derived from reference gene primer amplification. Produced via immunoSEQ multiplex PCR; TCRdb's table is partial and in-frame only. V and J calls and clone size come straight from that table; D and trimming were deduced from the DNA. The table lists 250,000 or so clones, 86% of them singletons. This CDR3 contains 17 residues. Trimming removed 2 bases from V and 9 bases from J; junction bases left unmatched: 11. CDR1 and CDR2 (germline): MNHNS, SASEGT. This sample was included in a study of blood T cell repertoires in COVID-19. Whole-study context: COVID-19 samples from acute and convalescent phases originated in the United States, Italy and Spain. In each case, the material was cDNA or gDNA derived from T cells, B-cell-depleted T cells, or PBMCs.

What was sequenced was peripheral blood. This rearrangement joins TRBV6-1 to TRBJ2-1; 12 bases are a match to TRBD2. The source of this sequence is a man aged 40-55 years with active or convalescent COVID-19. CDR3 residues: CASSESAPTSGSSEQFF. CDR3 DNA sequence: TGTGCCAGCAGTGAATCCGCGCCGACTAGCGGGAGCAGTGAGCAGTTCTTC.